A selection of T cell receptor beta chains follows, all from one sample in a study of blood T cell repertoires in COVID-19. The data were produced by immunoSEQ multiplex PCR, yet TCRdb's version contains in-frame clones alone and is incomplete. The sample lists approximately 100,000 clones; approximately 86% were seen once. The material sequenced was PBMCs or T cells enriched from blood (not recorded which). The receptors were gathered from a woman aged 50 to 60 who had recovered from COVID-19. CDR3s include the opening cysteine and the closing phenylalanine or tryptophan. The order of the fields is J gene, V gene, D gene, clone size, CDR3 protein, CDR3 DNA. D genes are given only for firm matches. Where a row states a size, it is once, few, many or the class of an expanded clone; other rows omit it.

j_call: TRBJ2-7; v_call: TRBV5-4; d_call: TRBD2; clone_size: -; cdr3_aa: CASSLRRGGGSYEQYF; cdr3_nt: TGTGCCAGCAGCTTGCGGCGGGGGGGCGGGTCCTACGAGCAGTACTTC
j_call: TRBJ2-1; v_call: TRBV7-9; d_call: -; clone_size: -; cdr3_aa: CASSSGVRSHEQFF; cdr3_nt: TGTGCCAGCAGCTCGGGGGTTAGGAGCCATGAGCAGTTCTTC
j_call: TRBJ1-5; v_call: TRBV10-3; d_call: -; clone_size: -; cdr3_aa: CAIRGVGGDQPQHF; cdr3_nt: TGTGCCATCCGGGGGGTGGGGGGAGATCAGCCCCAGCATTTT
j_call: TRBJ2-3; v_call: TRBV4-2; d_call: TRBD2; clone_size: -; cdr3_aa: CASSQRTSGDTQYF; cdr3_nt: TGTGCCAGCAGCCAAAGGACTAGCGGAGATACGCAGTATTTT
j_call: TRBJ1-5; v_call: TRBV28; d_call: -; clone_size: -; cdr3_aa: CASSLGPGGNRNQPQHF; cdr3_nt: TGTGCCAGCAGTTTAGGTCCCGGGGGGAACCGCAATCAGCCCCAGCATTTT
j_call: TRBJ1-6; v_call: TRBV18; d_call: -; clone_size: -; cdr3_aa: CASSPGLDSPLHF; cdr3_nt: TGTGCCAGCTCACCAGGACTCGATTCACCCCTCCACTTT
j_call: TRBJ1-1; v_call: TRBV27; d_call: -; clone_size: -; cdr3_aa: CASSPTGPTEAFF; cdr3_nt: TGTGCCAGCAGTCCCACGGGTCCGACTGAAGCTTTCTTT
j_call: TRBJ1-6; v_call: TRBV6-5; d_call: -; clone_size: -; cdr3_aa: CASSYIGGSYNSPLHF; cdr3_nt: TGTGCCAGCAGTTACATTGGGGGGTCCTATAATTCACCCCTCCACTTT
j_call: TRBJ2-2; v_call: TRBV18; d_call: TRBD2; clone_size: -; cdr3_aa: CASSLLAGETGELFF; cdr3_nt: TGTGCCAGCTCGTTACTAGCGGGAGAGACCGGGGAGCTGTTTTTT
j_call: TRBJ2-2; v_call: TRBV4-2; d_call: TRBD2; clone_size: -; cdr3_aa: CASSHGLASTGELFF; cdr3_nt: TGTGCCAGCAGTCATGGACTAGCGTCGACCGGGGAGCTGTTTTTT
j_call: TRBJ2-1; v_call: TRBV11-2; d_call: -; clone_size: -; cdr3_aa: CASSLGKSSYNEQFF; cdr3_nt: TGTGCCAGCAGCTTAGGCAAGAGCTCCTACAATGAGCAGTTCTTC
j_call: TRBJ2-1; v_call: TRBV3-1/TRBV3-2; d_call: TRBD1; clone_size: -; cdr3_aa: CASSPPGGGSYNEQFF; cdr3_nt: TGTGCCAGCAGCCCGCCAGGGGGCGGTTCCTACAATGAGCAGTTCTTC
j_call: TRBJ1-5; v_call: TRBV19; d_call: TRBD1; clone_size: -; cdr3_aa: CASRGDSPNQPQHF; cdr3_nt: TGTGCCAGTAGGGGGGACAGTCCCAATCAGCCCCAGCATTTT
j_call: TRBJ2-1; v_call: TRBV4-1; d_call: -; clone_size: -; cdr3_aa: CASSSLGLAYNEQFF; cdr3_nt: TGCGCCAGCAGCTCACTAGGTCTGGCGTACAATGAGCAGTTCTTC
j_call: TRBJ2-2; v_call: TRBV6-4; d_call: TRBD2; clone_size: once; cdr3_aa: CASSPGTSGTGELFF; cdr3_nt: TGTGCCAGCAGCCCCGGGACTAGCGGGACCGGGGAGCTGTTTTTT
j_call: TRBJ2-1; v_call: TRBV2; d_call: TRBD1; clone_size: -; cdr3_aa: CASRMGQGEYNEQFF; cdr3_nt: TGTGCCAGCAGGATGGGACAGGGGGAATACAATGAGCAGTTCTTC
j_call: TRBJ2-7; v_call: TRBV27; d_call: -; clone_size: -; cdr3_aa: CASMPSMQGYEQYF; cdr3_nt: TGTGCCAGCATGCCAAGTATGCAGGGCTACGAGCAGTACTTC
j_call: TRBJ1-2; v_call: TRBV28; d_call: -; clone_size: once; cdr3_aa: CASSFTGDGPVVVYYGYTF; cdr3_nt: TGTGCCAGCAGTTTCACGGGGGACGGCCCAGTAGTTGTTTACTATGGCTACACCTTC
j_call: TRBJ1-2; v_call: TRBV5-1; d_call: TRBD1; clone_size: -; cdr3_aa: CASSPAGTGGRVYTF; cdr3_nt: TGCGCCAGCAGCCCAGCCGGGACAGGGGGGAGAGTCTACACCTTC
j_call: TRBJ2-7; v_call: TRBV10-3; d_call: -; clone_size: -; cdr3_aa: CAIGGAELGEQYF; cdr3_nt: TGTGCCATCGGAGGGGCCGAATTAGGGGAGCAGTACTTC
j_call: TRBJ2-7; v_call: TRBV5-1; d_call: TRBD2; clone_size: -; cdr3_aa: CASSFGVAGAYEQYF; cdr3_nt: TGCGCCAGCAGCTTTGGAGTAGCGGGAGCTTACGAGCAGTACTTC
j_call: TRBJ2-5; v_call: TRBV11-2; d_call: TRBD2; clone_size: -; cdr3_aa: CATKRVGGAGETQYF; cdr3_nt: TGTGCCACAAAAAGAGTCGGGGGGGCCGGTGAGACCCAGTACTTC
j_call: TRBJ1-2; v_call: TRBV6-5; d_call: -; clone_size: many; cdr3_aa: CASSYSSAQGPYGYTF; cdr3_nt: TGTGCCAGCAGTTACTCGAGCGCACAGGGTCCCTATGGCTACACCTTC
j_call: TRBJ1-6; v_call: TRBV6-2/TRBV6-3; d_call: -; clone_size: -; cdr3_aa: CASSQTLTGLHF; cdr3_nt: TGTGCCAGCAGTCAAACCCTGACAGGACTCCACTTT
j_call: TRBJ1-2; v_call: TRBV19; d_call: -; clone_size: -; cdr3_aa: CASSMPGETTRGYGYTF; cdr3_nt: TGTGCCAGTAGTATGCCGGGAGAGACCACACGCGGCTATGGCTACACCTTC
j_call: TRBJ2-4; v_call: TRBV7-9; d_call: TRBD1; clone_size: -; cdr3_aa: CASSLDYTGAGIQYF; cdr3_nt: TGTGCCAGCAGCTTAGATTATACAGGGGCCGGCATTCAGTACTTC
j_call: TRBJ2-7; v_call: TRBV5-6; d_call: TRBD2; clone_size: -; cdr3_aa: CASSLLAGAYYEQYF; cdr3_nt: TGTGCCAGCAGCTTGTTAGCGGGAGCCTACTACGAGCAGTACTTC
j_call: TRBJ1-4; v_call: TRBV28; d_call: TRBD1; clone_size: -; cdr3_aa: CASSSQGAGNEKLFF; cdr3_nt: TGTGCCAGCAGTTCTCAGGGGGCGGGTAATGAAAAACTGTTTTTT
j_call: TRBJ2-2; v_call: TRBV5-1; d_call: -; clone_size: -; cdr3_aa: CASRSGSSNTGELFF; cdr3_nt: TGCGCCAGCAGATCGGGGTCCTCGAACACCGGGGAGCTGTTTTTT
j_call: TRBJ1-1; v_call: TRBV11-2; d_call: -; clone_size: -; cdr3_aa: CASSLQSETFF; cdr3_nt: TGTGCCAGCAGCTTACAGAGCGAAACTTTCTTT
j_call: TRBJ2-3; v_call: TRBV21-1; d_call: -; clone_size: -; cdr3_aa: CASSKERHLPFTDTQYF; cdr3_nt: TGTGCCAGCAGCAAAGAAAGACACTTACCCTTCACAGATACGCAGTATTTT
j_call: TRBJ2-7; v_call: TRBV6-4; d_call: TRBD2; clone_size: -; cdr3_aa: CARRLAGVPAHEQYF; cdr3_nt: TGTGCCAGGCGACTAGCGGGAGTCCCGGCCCACGAGCAGTACTTC
j_call: TRBJ2-7; v_call: TRBV11-3; d_call: -; clone_size: -; cdr3_aa: CASSLSGASSYEQYF; cdr3_nt: TGTGCCAGCAGCTTATCAGGGGCCTCTTCCTACGAGCAGTACTTC
j_call: TRBJ2-7; v_call: TRBV24-1; d_call: -; clone_size: -; cdr3_aa: CATRIADVGGPSYEQYF; cdr3_nt: TGTGCCACCAGAATCGCCGACGTCGGGGGACCCTCCTACGAGCAGTACTTC
j_call: TRBJ2-7; v_call: TRBV3-1/TRBV3-2; d_call: TRBD2; clone_size: -; cdr3_aa: CASSQFASGPSSSYEQYF; cdr3_nt: TGTGCCAGCAGCCAATTTGCTAGCGGGCCTTCTAGCTCCTACGAGCAGTACTTC
j_call: TRBJ1-2; v_call: TRBV5-1; d_call: -; clone_size: -; cdr3_aa: CASSGGLGSNYGYTF; cdr3_nt: TGCGCCAGCAGCGGGGGCTTAGGGTCTAACTATGGCTACACCTTC
j_call: TRBJ1-1; v_call: TRBV3-1/TRBV3-2; d_call: TRBD1; clone_size: -; cdr3_aa: CASSRGVGTGGKNTEAFF; cdr3_nt: TGTGCCAGCAGCCGGGGAGTAGGGACAGGGGGGAAGAACACTGAAGCTTTCTTT